The T cell receptor (beta chain) described here comes from a study of technical replicates of blood from four donors. The CDR3 has 17 residues. Clones were sequenced by immunoSEQ multiplex PCR, and TCRdb holds only the in-frame ones, with some missing. The profile shows approximately 51,000 clones, roughly 95% of them singletons. V and J are TRBV21-1 and TRBJ1-1. TRBV21-1 is designated a pseudogene. The TCR sequence derives from a human donor in good health. Some clones in this sample may be carry-over from other donors' samples. The sequenced sample was PBMCs. CDR3 region: CASSKKLRGRGDTEAFF. CDR3 sequence (DNA): TGTGCCAGCAGCAAGAAATTACGGGGTAGAGGCGACACTGAAGCTTTCTTT.